This passage covers 32 T cell receptor beta chains from one sample sequenced in a study of shared clonotypes between healthy human individuals. The method was immunoSEQ multiplex PCR; TCRdb's version includes in-frame clones alone and lacks a portion of them. The data show 780,000 or so clones, with 72% seen just once and around 1.8% held by the top ten. Source material: memory CD4+ T cells sorted from blood. The subset is: CD45RA-negative fraction. The receptors here all came from a woman aged 25 to 45 in good health.

This clone was observed a handful of times. The rearrangement joins TRBV28 to TRBJ2-2, with D possibly being TRBD2 (6 bases). Germline values: CDR1 MDHEN, CDR2 SYDVKM. The CDR3 has 16 amino acids. The V end was cut by 0 bases, the J end by 1 base, with 9 bases between. The CDR3 region is CASSLWTGVNTGELFF. The CDR3 DNA reads TGTGCCAGCAGTTTATGGACGGGGGTGAACACCGGGGAGCTGTTTTTT.

This rearrangement joins TRBV19 to TRBJ1-1, with D possibly TRBD1 on 6 matching bases. Trimming took off 1 base at V and 5 bases at J, with 14 bases between the two ends. Germline V CDR1 and CDR2: LNHDA, SQIVND (reference sequence). This CDR3 is 15 amino acids long. CDR3: CASSIGRGRETEAFF. The CDR3 DNA reads as TGTGCCAGTAGTATAGGGCGGGGGCGAGAGACTGAAGCTTTCTTT.

J is TRBJ2-1 and V is TRBV29-1; D is perhaps TRBD1 (5 bases). The CDR3 sequence is 11 residues long. Germline V gene data show CDR1 as SQVTM and CDR2 as ANQGSEA. Deletions cut 2 bases from V and 9 bases from J, with 8 bases between. The CDR3 coding sequence is TGCAGCGTTGAAATGGGGCGTGAGCAGTTCTTC. It encodes CSVEMGREQFF.

The gene calls are TRBV6-1 and TRBJ1-2; D gene ambiguous. Trimming shortened V by 1 base and J by 4 bases, and 13 bases separated the two germline ends. This CDR3 spans 15 amino acids. Per germline, CDR1 MNHNS and CDR2 SASEGT. CDR3 in amino acids: CASSEGTLSIYGYTF. For the CDR3, the DNA is TGTGCCAGCAGTGAAGGGACCCTAAGCATCTATGGCTACACCTTC.

This clone showed up just once. The chain links TRBV6-1 to TRBJ2-1, with D possibly being TRBD1 (6 bases). Per germline, CDR1 MNHNS and CDR2 SASEGT. V shed 6 bases and J shed 9 bases, with 18 bases lying between them. CDR3 length: 14 residues. The CDR3 region has the DNA TGTGCCAGCAGGGAACAGGGTATGTCTGGTGAGCAGTTCTTC. This encodes CASREQGMSGEQFF.

The chain joins TRBV28 to TRBJ1-1, with 9 bases identical to TRBD1. The CDR3 is made up of 15 amino acids. In germline, CDR1 is MDHEN, CDR2 SYDVKM. Unmatched junction bases numbered 9, after V lost 5 bases and J lost 5 bases. The CDR3 coding sequence is TGTGCCAGCAGTCGCCCAGGGACAGGGTTAACTGAAGCTTTCTTT. It is translated as CASSRPGTGLTEAFF.

This clone was recorded at least ten times. This chain links TRBV7-6 with TRBJ2-2, with 9 bases that match TRBD2. Germline loops: CDR1 SGHVS, CDR2 FNYEAQ. V lost 8 bases to trimming and J lost 6 bases; unmatched junction nucleotides: 10. This CDR3 has 15 residues. CDR3 amino acids: CASQMGSGSPGELFF. The CDR3, as DNA: TGTGCCAGCCAAATGGGTAGCGGGAGTCCCGGGGAGCTGTTTTTT.

This clone has a single count. This chain joins TRBV7-7 and TRBJ2-1, with a tentative D call TRBD2 (6 bases). This CDR3 contains 15 residues. V gave up 1 base and J gave up 4 bases, with 11 bases separating them. Germline CDR1 reads SSHAT; CDR2 reads FNYEAQ (reference sequence). CDR3 in amino acids: CASSLGSGLYNEQFF. In DNA form, the CDR3 reads TGTGCCAGCAGCTTAGGTAGCGGACTTTACAATGAGCAGTTCTTC.

In this sample, this clone turned up once. The gene calls are TRBV27 and TRBJ2-7; D perhaps matches TRBD1 (6 bases). Deletions cut 5 bases from V and 1 base from J, with 21 bases between. Germline lookup yields CDR1 MNHEY and CDR2 SMNVEV (reference sequence). The CDR3 loop spans 17 amino acids. The CDR3 coding sequence is TGTGCCAGCAGTCAAGTTCCGGCCTCTGACAGGTCCTACGAGCAGTACTTC. Protein: CASSQVPASDRSYEQYF.

The chain combines TRBV29-1 with TRBJ2-3, with a weak D call TRBD1 (6 bases). Germline V lookup: CDR1 SQVTM, CDR2 ANQGSEA. The CDR3 consists of 12 residues. Trimming pared 8 bases from V and 4 bases from J, leaving 13 bases between. Written as DNA, the CDR3 is TGCAGCTCAGGGGAGTTGCCAGATACGCAGTATTTT. Residues: CSSGELPDTQYF.

The rearrangement joins TRBV18 to TRBJ1-5, with a possible D match to TRBD1 (6 bases). The CDR3 runs 16 residues. Germline V gene data show CDR1 as KGHSH and CDR2 as LQKENI. Trimming cost V 3 bases and J 2 bases, with 14 bases left between them. The CDR3 spells CASSPNRDGGNQPQHF. The CDR3 nucleotides are TGTGCCAGCTCACCTAACAGGGACGGGGGCAATCAGCCCCAGCATTTT.

This CDR3 reads CASSEETGGPYEQYF. The CDR3 DNA reads as TGTGCCAGCAGTGAAGAGACGGGAGGGCCTTACGAGCAGTACTTC. The chain joins TRBV6-1 to TRBJ2-7; 8 nucleotides line up with TRBD2. The CDR3 sequence is 15 residues long. Germline V CDR1 and CDR2: MNHNS, SASEGT. V was pared by 1 base and J by 4 bases, with 6 bases of the junction left unmatched.

V usage is TRBV19 and J usage is TRBJ1-2; D might be TRBD1 (5 bases). Trimming took 7 bases from V and 7 from J, leaving 16 bases between them. There are 13 residues in the CDR3. The V gene's germline CDR1 is LNHDA and CDR2 SQIVND (reference sequence). The CDR3 loop is CASNRGTGGGYTF. DNA of the CDR3: TGTGCCAGTAACCGCGGCACCGGGGGTGGCTACACCTTC.

The genes are TRBV29-1 and TRBJ2-5; possibly TRBD1 or TRBD2 for D (5 bases each). This CDR3 region has 14 residues. Trimming removed 6 bases from V and 4 bases from J, with 18 bases in between. Germline CDR1 and CDR2: SQVTM and ANQGSEA. The CDR3 is CSVDTGTLGETQYF. The CDR3 region has the DNA TGCAGCGTAGATACCGGGACCCTGGGAGAGACCCAGTACTTC.

Note on this clone: This sample includes further DNA sequences coding for the same CDR3. This chain connects TRBV28 to TRBJ2-5; maybe TRBD1 (6 bases). This CDR3 contains 15 residues. From germline, CDR1 is MDHEN and CDR2 SYDVKM. Trimming took 4 bases from V and 0 from J, leaving 12 bases between them. In nucleotides, the CDR3 is TGTGCCAGCAGTTCACCAGGACAGCACCAAGAGACCCAGTACTTC. Its translation is CASSSPGQHQETQYF.

J is TRBJ1-3 and V is TRBV5-8; possible D gene TRBD1, 5 bases. V lost 4 bases to trimming and J lost 0 bases, with 8 bases between them. This CDR3 has 14 amino acids. Germline V gene data show CDR1 as SGHTS and CDR2 as YDEGEE. The CDR3 is CASSGGSSGNTIYF. CDR3 nucleotide sequence: TGTGCCAGCAGCGGGGGGAGCTCTGGAAACACCATATATTTT.

The rearrangement links TRBV2 to TRBJ2-7; D remains ambiguous. The CDR3 has 14 residues. Trimming removed 3 bases from V and 2 bases from J, with 11 bases in between. The germline CDR1 and CDR2 sequences are SNHLY and FYNNEI. This CDR3 is CASSDSDVPYEQYF. The DNA for the CDR3 is TGTGCCAGCAGTGATTCAGACGTGCCCTACGAGCAGTACTTC.

The chain couples TRBV5-1 to TRBJ2-4; 8 positions agree with TRBD1. Germline CDR1 is SGHRS and CDR2 is YFSETQ. The CDR3 totals 16 residues. The V segment lost 4 bases and the J segment 0 bases; nucleotides outside the gene matches: 6. CDR3 amino acids: CASSPGQGVAKNIQYF. The CDR3 DNA reads as TGCGCCAGCAGCCCCGGACAGGGCGTAGCCAAAAACATTCAGTACTTC.

The chain employs TRBV29-1 and TRBJ2-7, with 10 bases that match TRBD1. Germline V CDR1 and CDR2: SQVTM, ANQGSEA. The ends lost 7 bases at V and 0 bases at J; junction bases unmatched: 18. The CDR3 is 18 residues long. CDR3 amino acids: CSAAINSPGTGVSYEQYF. CDR3 nucleotides: TGCAGCGCCGCTATAAATAGTCCCGGGACAGGGGTCTCCTACGAGCAGTACTTC.

Written as DNA, the CDR3 is TGTGCCATCAGGCAGGACAATGAGCAGTTCTTC. Residues: CAIRQDNEQFF. The chain joins TRBV10-3 to TRBJ2-1, with D hard to call. The V and J ends lost 6 bases and 5 bases respectively, with 5 bases between them. This CDR3 spans 11 amino acids. Germline V gene sequence: CDR1 ENHRY, CDR2 SYGVKD.

V is TRBV28 and J is TRBJ2-5; maybe TRBD1 (6 bases). The germline CDR1 and CDR2 sequences are MDHEN and SYDVKM. CDR3 length: 15 residues. V dropped 6 bases and J dropped 1 base, with 15 bases sitting between them. CDR3: CASSGSGTPQETQYF. CDR3 nucleotides: TGTGCCAGCAGCGGATCCGGGACACCCCAAGAGACCCAGTACTTC.

The CDR3 DNA reads as TGTGCAATAGCGGGGCAGGTGATCACAGATACGCAGTATTTT. As protein: CAIAGQVITDTQYF. J is TRBJ2-3 and V is TRBV7-9; TRBD2 matches 8 bases. Germline-derived CDR1 and CDR2 are SEHNR and FQNEAQ (reference sequence). The CDR3 totals 14 residues. The variable domain in full, completed from reference TRBV7-9 and TRBJ2-3, reads DTGVSQNPRHKITKRGQNVTFRCDPISEHNRLYWYRQTLGQGPEFLTYFQNEAQLEKSRLLSDRFSAERPKGSFSTLEIQRTEQGDSAMYLCAIAGQVITDTQYFGPGTRLTVL.

There are a few counts of this clone. The genes are TRBV7-9 and TRBJ1-1; possible D gene TRBD1, 5 bases. From germline, CDR1 is SEHNR and CDR2 FQNEAQ (reference sequence). Trimming shortened V by 11 bases and J by 4 bases, and 17 bases separated the two germline ends. The CDR3 spans 13 residues. The CDR3 protein is CASMGQGGTEAFF. As DNA, the CDR3 is TGTGCCTCCATGGGGCAGGGCGGCACTGAAGCTTTCTTT.

J is TRBJ1-2 and V is TRBV2; a weak D match, TRBD1 (6 bases). Trimming left V 7 bases short and J 10 bases short, with 16 bases between. Germline CDR1 and CDR2: SNHLY and FYNNEI. The CDR3 extends over 12 amino acids. The CDR3 region is CASIRGLKYYTF. The CDR3 DNA is TGTGCCAGCATTCGGGGGCTGAAGTACTACACCTTC. The full variable domain, in which reference TRBV2 and TRBJ1-2 provide the parts outside the CDR3, is EPEVTQTPSHQVTQMGQEVILRCVPISNHLYFYWYRQILGQKVEFLVSFYNNEISEKSEIFDDQFSVERPDGSNFTLKIRSTKLEDSAMYFCASIRGLKYYTFGSGTRLTVV.

The chain recombines TRBV7-2 with TRBJ1-1; D gene ambiguous. The CDR3 extends over 14 amino acids. CDR1 is SGHTA, CDR2 FQGNSA, per germline. The V and J ends lost 3 bases and 5 bases respectively, with 13 bases between them. The DNA of the CDR3 is TGTGCCAGCAGCTTGCGGGTGGGAGGGACTGAAGCTTTCTTT. Amino acids: CASSLRVGGTEAFF.

The chain couples TRBV11-1 to TRBJ2-1, with 7 nucleotides matching TRBD1. Germline values: CDR1 SGHAT, CDR2 FQDESV (reference sequence). The CDR3 runs 15 residues. V was clipped by 3 bases and J by 4 bases; unmatched bases: 6. DNA of the CDR3: TGTGCCAGCAGCTTTTCGACAGGGCCATACAATGAGCAGTTCTTC. Translating gives CASSFSTGPYNEQFF.

Only one count was recorded for this clone. The chain joins TRBV5-1 to TRBJ1-1, with a possible D match to TRBD1 (5 bases). The V end was cut by 5 bases, the J end by 0 bases, with 11 bases between. CDR1 SGHRS and CDR2 YFSETQ come from the germline V gene. There are 14 residues in the CDR3. The CDR3 DNA sequence: TGCGCCAGCAGATCCGCAGGGATGAACACTGAAGCTTTCTTT. Translation: CASRSAGMNTEAFF.

Of note for this clone: Other DNA sequences in the sample encode the same CDR3. The rearrangement joins TRBV2 to TRBJ2-5, with no clear D. V lost 3 bases to trimming and J lost 3 bases, with 8 bases between them. Germline V gene lookup returns CDR1 SNHLY and CDR2 FYNNEI. The CDR3 consists of 13 residues. The CDR3 spells CASSEAQEETQYF. Here the CDR3 DNA reads TGTGCCAGCAGTGAGGCGCAGGAAGAGACCCAGTACTTC.

This clone was detected only a few times. Distinct nucleotide sequences in the sample also encode this CDR3. The V call is TRBV9, the J call TRBJ2-2; D ambiguous. Looked up from germline, CDR1 is SGDLS and CDR2 is YYNGEE. With 1 base removed from V and 1 base from J, the gap between germline ends came to 2 bases. The CDR3 runs to 13 residues. The CDR3 DNA follows: TGTGCCAGCAGCGTACGGAACACCGGGGAGCTGTTTTTT. Translation gives CASSVRNTGELFF.

This clone was observed a few times. The chain is built from TRBV7-9 and TRBJ2-3; D uncertain. V gave up 5 bases and J gave up 6 bases, with 12 bases separating them. CDR3 length: 13 amino acids. Germline V gene data show CDR1 as SEHNR and CDR2 as FQNEAQ (reference sequence). The CDR3 here is CASSGFFEDTQYF. The CDR3 DNA reads as TGTGCCAGCAGCGGTTTCTTTGAGGATACGCAGTATTTT.

This clone has a handful of counts. This chain joins TRBV7-7 and TRBJ2-1; 9 nucleotides line up with TRBD2. The V and J ends lost 1 base and 8 bases, in that order; junction bases with no gene match: 0. Germline CDR1 reads SSHAT; CDR2 reads FNYEAQ (reference sequence). This CDR3 spans 13 amino acids. Written as DNA, the CDR3 is TGTGCCAGCAGCTTAGGCGGGGGGGATGAGCAGTTCTTC. This codes for CASSLGGGDEQFF.

This clone has more than one count but fewer than ten. V gene TRBV5-8 combines with J gene TRBJ2-2; D is unresolved. Trimming took off 5 bases at V and 5 bases at J, with 7 bases between the two ends. Looked up from germline, CDR1 is SGHTS and CDR2 is YDEGEE. This CDR3 is built from 12 residues. The CDR3 protein is CASRRRTGELFF. CDR3 DNA sequence: TGTGCCAGCAGACGACGGACCGGGGAGCTGTTTTTT.